This T cell receptor beta chain was retrieved from a study of blood T cells in healthy people across ages. General observations from the study: Unsorted PBMCs ruled out conclusive naive versus antigen-experienced comparison. Diversity estimates from one million T cells were considered underestimates.

The germline gives CDR1 SGHRS, CDR2 YFSETQ. Unmatched junction bases numbered 3, after V lost 0 bases and J lost 5 bases. This CDR3 is 14 amino acids long. Of note for this clonotype: No antigen is known for it.

Primers used in a second PCR of roughly 7 to 12 cycles were a sample-barcoded 5' primer and a J-beta primer mix. TCRdb redid the calling of the 5' RACE reads with MiXCR, one entry per CDR3 protein. This table has 700,000 to 900,000 distinct CDR3 sequences, 53% appearing once. The chain joins TRBV5-1 to TRBJ2-5, with 8 positions matching TRBD1. The source of this sequence is a man at least 80 years old in good health. The sequenced sample was blood. CDR3 in DNA: TGCGCCAGCAGCTTGGTGGGACAGGTCGAGACCCAGTACTTC. This translates into CASSLVGQVETQYF. The full variable domain, in which reference TRBV5-1 and TRBJ2-5 provide the parts outside the CDR3, is KAGVTQTPRYLIKTRGQQVTLSCSPISGHRSVSWYQQTPGQGLQFLFEYFSETQRNKGNFPGRFSGRQFSNSRSEMNVSTLELGDSALYLCASSLVGQVETQYFGPGTRLLVL.